The source of this TCR beta chain is a study of T cells after somatic rescue of genetic block. Clones were read by immunoSEQ multiplex PCR, and TCRdb kept only the in-frame ones, dropping some. The sample lists approximately 67,000 clones, roughly 94% occurring once. V was clipped by 3 bases and J by 5 bases, with 7 bases between them. CDR1 is WNHNN, CDR2 SYGVQD, per germline (reference sequence). The CDR3 totals 12 residues. This clone has only one observation. J is TRBJ1-1 and V is TRBV10-1; tentatively, D is TRBD1 (6 bases). The receptor was isolated from a man aged 35 to 55. The sequencing input was peripheral blood mononuclear cells (PBMCs). CDR3 nucleotides: TGCGCCAGCAGTGAAACAGGGACTGAAGCTTTCTTT. This encodes CASSETGTEAFF.